These 13 T cell receptor beta chains were all obtained from the same sample, sequenced in a study of CD8 T cells in ankylosing spondylitis. TCRdb recomputed calls from the 5' RACE reads with MiXCR, one row per CDR3 protein. The sample yields about 64,000 distinct CDR3 sequences, about 6% seen once. Material for sequencing was synovial fluid, either unsorted or a sorted T cell fraction (not recorded which). These receptor sequences come from a male donor with ankylosing spondylitis.

This clonotype was observed at least ten times. J is TRBJ2-6 and V is TRBV14; unclear D gene. Trimming took off 1 base at V and 3 bases at J, with 1 base between the two ends. CDR3 size: 13 residues. The germline CDR1 and CDR2 sequences are SGHDN and FVKESK. CDR3: CASSQVGANVLTF. The CDR3 nucleotides are TGTGCCAGCAGCCAAGTTGGGGCCAACGTCCTGACTTTC.

This clonotype was recorded many times. This sequence joins TRBV12-3 or TRBV12-4 and TRBJ2-2, with a weak D call TRBD2 (5 bases). The ends were cut back, 5 bases at V and 7 bases at J, with 20 bases in the middle. The CDR3 totals 16 residues. The CDR3 DNA reads TGTGCCAGCAGTCCCCCTAGGCGGCTAGCCGGCGGGGAGCTGTTTTTT. It translates to CASSPPRRLAGGELFF.

This clonotype was counted between two and nine times. The chain combines TRBV4-1 with TRBJ1-2, with 9 bases identical to TRBD1. Per germline, CDR1 MGHRA and CDR2 YSYEKL. V lost 3 bases and J lost 11; bases outside the gene matches: 7. This CDR3 region has 13 residues. CDR3 nucleotides: TGCGCCAGCAGCCACCGGGACAGGGAAAGTTACACCTTC. Translating it yields CASSHRDRESYTF.

The table lists this clonotype with a few counts. V is TRBV7-2 and J is TRBJ2-6, with D possibly TRBD1 on 5 matching bases. The CDR3 totals 17 residues. Trimming took 5 bases from V and 4 from J, leaving 18 bases between them. CDR1 SGHTA and CDR2 FQGNSA come from the germline V gene. The CDR3 DNA follows: TGTGCCAGCAGCCTCCTAAGCCTAGGGGTAGGGGCCAACGTCCTGACTTTC. Protein: CASSLLSLGVGANVLTF. Full variable domain (outside the CDR3, taken from reference TRBV7-2 and TRBJ2-6): GAGVSQSPSNKVTEKGKDVELRCDPISGHTALYWYRQSLGQGLEFLIYFQGNSAPDKSGLPSDRFSAERTGGSVSTLTIQRTQQEDSAVYLCASSLLSLGVGANVLTFGAGSRLTVL.

The V gene is TRBV12-3 or TRBV12-4, the J gene TRBJ1-3, with D unclear. With 2 bases removed from V and 0 bases from J, the gap between germline ends came to 5 bases. The CDR3 sequence is 14 residues long. Here the CDR3 DNA reads TGTGCCAGCAGTTTAAGGGCCTCTGGAAACACCATATATTTT. As protein: CASSLRASGNTIYF.

V is TRBV19 and J is TRBJ1-1; D call uncertain. With 4 bases removed from V and 5 bases from J, the gap between germline ends came to 14 bases. The length of the CDR3 is 14 residues. CDR1 is LNHDA, CDR2 SQIVND, per germline (reference sequence). The DNA of the CDR3 is TGTGCCAGTAGTACGATGACCGCTCGGACTGAAGCTTTCTTT. Residues: CASSTMTARTEAFF.

In this sample, this clonotype turned up many times. The rearrangement uses TRBV7-9 and TRBJ2-3; D gene ambiguous. The CDR3 spans 16 residues. Germline CDR1 SEHNR, CDR2 FQNEAQ (reference sequence). The V and J ends lost 3 bases and 1 base respectively, with 14 bases between them. CDR3 residues: CASSFDSGSRTDTQYF. The DNA for the CDR3 is TGTGCCAGCAGCTTCGATTCGGGTTCCCGCACAGATACGCAGTATTTT.

At least ten counts were recorded for this clonotype. The chain carries TRBV10-3 and TRBJ2-3, with TRBD2 identical over 9 bases. Germline CDR1 and CDR2: ENHRY and SYGVKD. The CDR3 consists of 15 residues. V lost 5 bases and J lost 2; bases outside the gene matches: 5. The DNA of the CDR3 is TGTGCCATCAGTCCCGGGACTAGCATCACAGATACGCAGTATTTT. Protein product: CAISPGTSITDTQYF.

In its sample, this clonotype was seen many times. V is TRBV29-1 and J is TRBJ2-7; 12 nucleotides agree with TRBD2. The germline V gene encodes CDR1 SQVTM and CDR2 ANQGSEA. V was pared by 5 bases and J by 6 bases, with 5 bases of the junction left unmatched. The CDR3 is 13 amino acids. Here the CDR3 reads CSVQTSGSPEQYF. DNA of the CDR3: TGCAGCGTTCAGACTAGCGGGAGCCCCGAGCAGTACTTC.

In its sample, this clonotype was seen a few times. The rearrangement uses TRBV7-9 and TRBJ2-1, with no clear D. Germline V gene data show CDR1 as SEHNR and CDR2 as FQNEAQ (reference sequence). V shed 8 bases and J shed 0 bases, with 14 bases lying between them. The CDR3 contains 15 residues. The CDR3 bases are TGTGCCAGCGGCGTCGGGCGGAGCTCCTACAATGAGCAGTTCTTC. Its protein is CASGVGRSSYNEQFF.

This clonotype has at least ten counts. V and J are TRBV5-1 and TRBJ2-7, with 11 bases matching TRBD2. The CDR3 has 16 residues. After removal of 0 bases from V and 3 bases from J, the junction contained 5 bases not matched to a gene. CDR1 and CDR2 (germline): SGHRS, YFSETQ. The CDR3 reads CASSLVATSGNYEQYF. CDR3 DNA: TGCGCCAGCAGCTTGGTAGCGACTAGCGGGAACTACGAGCAGTACTTC.

The V call is TRBV20-1, the J call TRBJ2-1; 11 bases are shared with TRBD1. Germline assignment: CDR1 DFQATT and CDR2 SNEGSKA (reference sequence). Germline trimming cut 7 bases from V and 8 bases from J; bases unmatched to any gene: 4. CDR3 length: 12 residues. Written as DNA, the CDR3 is TGCAGTGTTCGGACAGGGGGCCATGAGCAGTTCTTC. It encodes CSVRTGGHEQFF.

This clonotype has just a few counts. The rearrangement links TRBV7-2 to TRBJ1-2; perhaps TRBD1 as D (5 bases). This CDR3 is 15 amino acids long. CDR1 and CDR2 (germline): SGHTA, FQGNSA. V was pared by 1 base and J by 3 bases, with 12 bases between. CDR3 sequence reads: CASSLVGSRDYGYTF. The DNA of the CDR3 is TGTGCCAGCAGCTTAGTTGGTTCCAGGGACTATGGCTACACCTTC.